The clone carrying this T cell receptor (beta chain) was recorded a few times. Its antigen remains unknown. Expressed TCRB transcripts were sequenced because the isolated RNA had all been reverse transcribed beforehand. The table came from immunoSEQ multiplex PCR; TCRdb's copy has only in-frame clones and leaves some out. The data hold 250,000 to 300,000 clones, with about 24% observed a single time. Based on CD45RO/CCR7/CD25/CD127/CD95/CD27, CD4+ regulatory, stem cell-like memory, naive and central memory cells were sorted. These data come from a study of beta chain features in type 1 diabetes. Study-level findings and limits: Patients with Type 1 diabetes showed moderately but significantly shorter TCRB CDR3s in all four CD4+ subsets.

This CDR3 region has 15 residues. The germline V gene encodes CDR1 SGHRS and CDR2 YFSETQ. Trimming at V came to 4 bases and at J to 8 bases, leaving 12 bases not matched to a gene. The sequence derives from a woman under 40 with type 1 diabetes. This chain joins TRBV5-1 and TRBJ2-1; TRBD1 matches at 7 bases. The sample was naive CD4+ T cells from blood. The CDR3 sequence: CASSPGTVVTDEQFF. CDR3 in DNA: TGCGCCAGCAGCCCCGGGACAGTCGTCACGGATGAGCAGTTCTTC.